This T cell receptor (beta chain) was documented in a study of identical twins. A template switching step contributed a universal primer site, while unique molecular identifiers were present in the cDNA. In TCRdb, the 5' RACE reads were re-called with MiXCR into one record per CDR3 protein. The sample holds 350,000 to 600,000 distinct CDR3 sequences; 14% are singletons and the top ten take approximately 0.52%. Overall study findings and caveats: A partial confounding effect on zero-insertion analyses could come from invariant MAIT and iNKT cells.

This clonotype was seen many times. Antigen: not known. The CDR3 spans 15 residues. The ends lost 6 bases at V and 7 bases at J; junction bases unmatched: 6. Germline V gene data show CDR1 as SGHTA and CDR2 as FQGNSA. This same sample was also taken into another study, of yellow fever vaccine responses in identical twins.

The specimen was CD4+ T cells sorted from blood. The chain carries TRBV7-2 and TRBJ2-3; TRBD2 agrees at 14 bases. The clonotype was recovered from a woman aged 18-29 years in good health. The CDR3 DNA follows: TGTGCCAGCAGTCACGGGACTAGCGGGAGATATACGCAGTATTTT. Translation gives CASSHGTSGRYTQYF.